Below, one TCR beta chain is given with its context. Its binding antigen is unknown. Base quality data are lacking; no much larger clone is found one base away. The collaborating institutions used their own protocols to collect whole blood in K2EDTA tubes. For TCRbeta analysis, collaborators shipped samples as frozen whole blood, isolated PBMCs, or DNA extracted from either of those sample types. This entry belongs to a study of blood T cell repertoires in COVID-19 (dated by TCRdb to 2018 to 2020). Study-level background: Collaborator samples came from the United States, Italy and Spain and covered acute and convalescent phases of COVID-19. The samples were drawn from two sources: the first 160 participants of the ongoing ImmuneRACE study, and fewer than 1,500 subjects contributed by 6 global collaborators. The repertoires were made available in a free public database intended to serve as a resource for research on the immune response to SARS-CoV-2. Sample metadata almost always included a de-identified subject ID, COVID-19 status, age in years and sex. The material from the prospective study consisted of cDNA or gDNA derived from T cells, B-cell-depleted T cells, or PBMCs. Subjects who had been exposed to COVID-19, were actively infected with it, or had recovered from it provided the deeply sampled blood TCRbeta repertoires that made up the dataset. Where HLA class I and class II types were available, the types were taken from metadata supplied by the sample provider, not from assay-based typing.

Reading the germline V gene (reference sequence) gives CDR1 LGHDT and CDR2 YNNKEL. CDR3 length: 15 amino acids, cysteine to phenylalanine. Here the CDR3 DNA is all that survives: 45 bases in frame from base 1. The trim is 3 bases for V and 0 bases for J, with a gap of 6 bases between the germline ends. TCRbeta CDR3 regions were amplified from genomic DNA by means of the immunoSEQ Assay, a bias-controlled multiplex PCR. In the authors' own workflow: Nucleated cell counts per sample were estimated from amplification of reference gene primers within the assay. To quantify the absolute abundance of each unique TCRbeta CDR3 rearrangement, sequence reads were collapsed and filtered. For each sample, productive Simpson clonality was calculated by taking the square root of Simpson's diversity index across productive rearrangements. The source is immuneACCESS, and TCRdb retained only in-frame sequences with V and J called. Part of the clones is not carried over; for the studies checked, unresolved V genes explain less than half of this, and the remainder is unexplained. The DNA gave D and trimming, while V, J and clone size come from that table. This sample holds around 70,000 clones; roughly 90% were observed only once. Clones ranked in the top ten supply over 1.2% of the sample.

The study at large found these results: Clinical and demographic metadata were provided uncurated, with the amount varying by source and participant.

Sequences were obtained from peripheral blood. This receptor was obtained from a man aged 50 or older with acute or convalescent COVID-19. Recombination connected TRBV3-1 (or the pseudogene TRBV3-2) to TRBJ1-6, with the D gene uncertain. The nucleotide sequence reads as follows: TGTGCCAGCAGCCACCCTAGCTCCTATAATTCACCCCTCCACTTT. Its amino acids are CASSHPSSYNSPLHF.